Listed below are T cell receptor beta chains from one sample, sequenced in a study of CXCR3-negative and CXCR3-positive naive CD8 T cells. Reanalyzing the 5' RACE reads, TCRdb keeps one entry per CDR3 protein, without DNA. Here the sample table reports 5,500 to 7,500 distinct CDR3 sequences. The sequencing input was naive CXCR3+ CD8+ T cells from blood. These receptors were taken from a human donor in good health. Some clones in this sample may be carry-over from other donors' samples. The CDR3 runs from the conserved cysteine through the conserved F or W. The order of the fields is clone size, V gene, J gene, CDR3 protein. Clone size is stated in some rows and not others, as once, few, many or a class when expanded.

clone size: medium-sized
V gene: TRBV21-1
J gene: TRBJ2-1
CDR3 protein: CASILQDSYNEQFF

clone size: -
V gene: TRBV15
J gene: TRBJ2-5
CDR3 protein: CATSRDLGGETQYF

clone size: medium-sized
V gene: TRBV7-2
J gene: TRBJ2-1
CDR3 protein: CASSSLVNLLYNEQFF

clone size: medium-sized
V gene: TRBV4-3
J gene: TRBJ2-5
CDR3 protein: CASSQSAGEGETQYF

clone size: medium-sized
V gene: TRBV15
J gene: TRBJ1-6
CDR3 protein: CATQPHAANNSPLHF

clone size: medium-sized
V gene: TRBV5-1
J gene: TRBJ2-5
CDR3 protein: CASRPIGETQYF

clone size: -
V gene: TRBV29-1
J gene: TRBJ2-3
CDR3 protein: CSVERRDTQYF

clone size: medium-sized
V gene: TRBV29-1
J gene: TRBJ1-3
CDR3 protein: CSVHGSGNTIYF

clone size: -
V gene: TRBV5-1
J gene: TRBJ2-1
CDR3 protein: CASSAGQGEYNEQFF

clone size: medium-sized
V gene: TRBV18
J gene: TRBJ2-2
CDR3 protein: CASSPLMPSGRGDTGELFF

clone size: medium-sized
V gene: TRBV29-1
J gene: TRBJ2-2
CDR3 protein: CSVELASAGELFF

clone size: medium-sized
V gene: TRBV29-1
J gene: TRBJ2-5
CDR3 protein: CSAAPTTPSGEETQYF

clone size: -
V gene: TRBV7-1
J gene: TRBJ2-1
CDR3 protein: CASSSAGTSDEQFF

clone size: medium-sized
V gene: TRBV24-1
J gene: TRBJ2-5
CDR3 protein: CATSDLGTGLQETQYF

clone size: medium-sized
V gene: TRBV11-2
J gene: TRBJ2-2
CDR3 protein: CASSFRSGSPGELFF

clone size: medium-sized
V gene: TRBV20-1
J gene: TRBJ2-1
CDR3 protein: CSAREGWASGRWGSYNEQFF

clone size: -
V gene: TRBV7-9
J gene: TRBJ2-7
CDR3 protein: CASTSGLAGYEQYF

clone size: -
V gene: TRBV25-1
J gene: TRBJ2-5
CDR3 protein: CASSETETQYF

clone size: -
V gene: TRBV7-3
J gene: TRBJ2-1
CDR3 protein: CASRETGARVHEQFF

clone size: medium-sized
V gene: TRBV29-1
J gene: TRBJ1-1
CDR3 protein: CSVEDGGRAEAFF

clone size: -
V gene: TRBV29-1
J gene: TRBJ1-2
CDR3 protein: CSVAPGQGGNYGYTF

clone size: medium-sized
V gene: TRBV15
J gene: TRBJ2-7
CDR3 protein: CATSRDFGRGYEQYF

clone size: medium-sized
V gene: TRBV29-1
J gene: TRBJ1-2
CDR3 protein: CSVLGDSYGYTF

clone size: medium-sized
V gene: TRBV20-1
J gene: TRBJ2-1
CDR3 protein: CSARDIGRDEPYNEQFF

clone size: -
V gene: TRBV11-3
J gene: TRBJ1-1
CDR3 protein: CASSFLTEAFF

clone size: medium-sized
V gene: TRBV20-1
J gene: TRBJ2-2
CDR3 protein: CSANSRAGELFF

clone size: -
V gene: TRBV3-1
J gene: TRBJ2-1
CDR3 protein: CASSTYNSYNEQFF

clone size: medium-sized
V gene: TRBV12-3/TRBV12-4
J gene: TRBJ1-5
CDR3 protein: CASSYRGFGNQPQHF

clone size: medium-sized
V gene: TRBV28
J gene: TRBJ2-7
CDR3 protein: CASSPRPLAAYEQYF

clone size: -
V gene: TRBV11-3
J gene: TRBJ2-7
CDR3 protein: CASSLGLAGYEHYF

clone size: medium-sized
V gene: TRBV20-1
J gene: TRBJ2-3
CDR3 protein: CSARDSREWDTQYF

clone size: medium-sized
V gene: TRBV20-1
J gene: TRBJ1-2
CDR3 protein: CSARDLGINYGYTF

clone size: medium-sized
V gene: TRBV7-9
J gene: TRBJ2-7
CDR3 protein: CASSYGRENKPYEQYF

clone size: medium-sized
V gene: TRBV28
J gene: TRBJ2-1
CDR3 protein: CASSPTAGNNEQFF

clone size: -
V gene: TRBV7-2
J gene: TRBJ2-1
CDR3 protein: CASSLGLAGSLLSYNEQFF

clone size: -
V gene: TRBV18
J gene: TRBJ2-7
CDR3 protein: CASSPAESPYEQYF

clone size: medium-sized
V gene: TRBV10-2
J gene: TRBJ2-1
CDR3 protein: CASSDDQREYGEQFF

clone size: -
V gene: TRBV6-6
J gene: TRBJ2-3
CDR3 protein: CASSWTGTSSSTDTQYF

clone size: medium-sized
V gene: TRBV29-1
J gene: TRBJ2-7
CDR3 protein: CSVQGGSEQYF

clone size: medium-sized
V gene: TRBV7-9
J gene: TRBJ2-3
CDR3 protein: CASSLVLAGGPDTQYF

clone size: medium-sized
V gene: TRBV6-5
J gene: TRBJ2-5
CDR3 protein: CASSPRDTTGETQYF

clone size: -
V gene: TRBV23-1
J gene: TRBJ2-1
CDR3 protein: CASSQYMGGPNNEQFF

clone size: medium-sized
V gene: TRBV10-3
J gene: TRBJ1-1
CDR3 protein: CAISGVGDTEAFF

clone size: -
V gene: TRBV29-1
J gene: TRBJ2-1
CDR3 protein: CSVGLAGVGNEQFF

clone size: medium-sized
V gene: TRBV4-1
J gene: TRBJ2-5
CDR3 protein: CASSQGGQEIEETQYF